Below are 4 T cell receptor beta chains sequenced from a single sample in a study of T-cell reconstitution after alpha-beta-depleted transplantation in children. Unique molecular identifiers featured in how the TCRbeta library was prepared. MiXCR, applied by TCRdb to the PCR reads, yields one record per CDR3 protein. The table shows hundreds of thousands of distinct CDR3 sequences, with approximately 15% occurring only once. The source was PBMCs, mostly from graft donor cells, collected 360 days after TCRalphabeta/CD19-depleted stem cell transplant. The receptors originated from a male patient between 2 and 10 years old who had a stem cell transplant for acute lymphoblastic leukemia, so the T cells may come from the graft donor.

The chain links TRBV27 to TRBJ1-6; D not certain. This CDR3 spans 12 amino acids. Germline CDR1 MNHEY, CDR2 SMNVEV (reference sequence). V was pared by 3 bases and J by 10 bases, with 7 bases between. The CDR3 is CASSFQESPLHF. CDR3 DNA sequence: TGTGCCAGCAGTTTTCAGGAATCACCCCTCCACTTT.

This clonotype occurred a few times. The chain has TRBV5-1 and TRBJ2-1, with TRBD1 matching over 8 bases. This CDR3 is built from 15 residues. The V gene's germline CDR1 is SGHRS and CDR2 YFSETQ. With 0 bases clipped from V and 4 bases from J, the junction kept 3 bases outside the gene matches. CDR3 in amino acids: CASSLAGTGYNEQFF. As DNA, the CDR3 is TGCGCCAGCAGCTTGGCCGGGACAGGTTACAATGAGCAGTTCTTC.

The gene calls are TRBV5-1 and TRBJ1-2; D remains unclear. V shed 1 base and J shed 0 bases, with 13 bases lying between them. This CDR3 has 16 amino acids. From germline, CDR1 is SGHRS and CDR2 YFSETQ. The CDR3 sequence: CASSLPTEDANYGYTF. The CDR3 nucleotides read TGCGCCAGCAGCTTGCCTACAGAGGACGCTAACTATGGCTACACCTTC.

The V and J genes are TRBV12-3 or TRBV12-4 and TRBJ2-7, with TRBD1 identical over 10 bases. V was clipped by 5 bases and J by 7 bases; unmatched bases: 8. The CDR3 length is 14 residues. CDR3 residues: CASSGDRGPKEQYF. The CDR3 DNA reads TGTGCCAGCAGTGGGGACAGGGGACCGAAAGAGCAGTACTTC.